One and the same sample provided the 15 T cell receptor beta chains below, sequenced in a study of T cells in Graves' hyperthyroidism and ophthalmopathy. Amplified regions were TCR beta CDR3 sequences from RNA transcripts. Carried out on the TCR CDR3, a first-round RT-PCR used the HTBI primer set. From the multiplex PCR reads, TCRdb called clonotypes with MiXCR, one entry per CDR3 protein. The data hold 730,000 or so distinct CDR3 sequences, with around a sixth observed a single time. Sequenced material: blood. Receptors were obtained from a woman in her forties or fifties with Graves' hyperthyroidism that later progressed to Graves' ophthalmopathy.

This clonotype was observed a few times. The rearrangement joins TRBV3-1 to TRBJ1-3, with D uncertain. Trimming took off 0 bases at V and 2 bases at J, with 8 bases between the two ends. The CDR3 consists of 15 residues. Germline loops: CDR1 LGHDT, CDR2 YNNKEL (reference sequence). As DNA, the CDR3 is TGTGCCAGCAGCCAAGATACCCGGGCTGGAAACACCATATATTTT. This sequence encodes CASSQDTRAGNTIYF.

The CDR3 loop reads CASSTGLAGGPGEQFF. The CDR3 DNA follows: TGTGCCAGCAGCACGGGACTAGCGGGGGGGCCTGGTGAGCAGTTCTTC. The V call is TRBV3-1, the J call TRBJ2-1; the match to TRBD2 covers 16 bases. V lost 5 bases and J lost 9; bases outside the gene matches: 7. In germline, CDR1 is LGHDT, CDR2 YNNKEL (reference sequence). This CDR3 region has 16 residues.

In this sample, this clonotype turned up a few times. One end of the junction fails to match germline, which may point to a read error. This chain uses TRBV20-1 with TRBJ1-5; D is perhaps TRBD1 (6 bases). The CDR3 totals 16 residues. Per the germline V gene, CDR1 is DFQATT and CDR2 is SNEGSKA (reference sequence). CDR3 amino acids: CSTRVLGADIDQPQHF. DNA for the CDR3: TGCAGTACTAGAGTTTTGGGGGCGGACATTGATCAGCCCCAGCATTTT.

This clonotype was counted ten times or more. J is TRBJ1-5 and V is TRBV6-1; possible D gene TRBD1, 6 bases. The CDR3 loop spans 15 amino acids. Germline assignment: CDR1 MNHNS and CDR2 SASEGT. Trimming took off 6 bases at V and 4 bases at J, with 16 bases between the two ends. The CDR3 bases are TGTGCCAGCAGCAAATACAGGGTAGGGAATCAGCCCCAGCATTTT. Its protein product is CASSKYRVGNQPQHF.

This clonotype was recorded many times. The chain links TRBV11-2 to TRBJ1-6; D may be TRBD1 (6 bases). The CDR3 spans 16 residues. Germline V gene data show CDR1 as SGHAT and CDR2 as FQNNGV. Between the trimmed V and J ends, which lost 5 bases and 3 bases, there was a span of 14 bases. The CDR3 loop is CASSPVPTGYNSPLHF. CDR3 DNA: TGTGCCAGCAGCCCCGTACCGACAGGCTATAATTCACCCCTCCACTTT.

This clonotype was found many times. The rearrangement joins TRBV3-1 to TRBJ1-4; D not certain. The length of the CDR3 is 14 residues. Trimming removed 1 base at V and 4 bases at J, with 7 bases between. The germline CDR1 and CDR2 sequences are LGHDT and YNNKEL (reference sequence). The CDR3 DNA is TGTGCCAGCAGCCAAGGCCAGCTTAATGAAAAACTGTTTTTT. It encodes CASSQGQLNEKLFF.

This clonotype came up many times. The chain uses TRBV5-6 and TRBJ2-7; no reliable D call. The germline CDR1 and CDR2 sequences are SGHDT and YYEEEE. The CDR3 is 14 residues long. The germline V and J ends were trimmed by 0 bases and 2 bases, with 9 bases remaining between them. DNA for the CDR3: TGTGCCAGCAGCTTGGCCATAGGCGCCTACGAGCAGTACTTC. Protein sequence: CASSLAIGAYEQYF. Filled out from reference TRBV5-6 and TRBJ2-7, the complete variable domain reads DAGVTQSPTHLIKTRGQQVTLRCSPKSGHDTVSWYQQALGQGPQFIFQYYEEEERQRGNFPDRFSGHQFPNYSSELNVNALLLGDSALYLCASSLAIGAYEQYFGPGTRLTVT.

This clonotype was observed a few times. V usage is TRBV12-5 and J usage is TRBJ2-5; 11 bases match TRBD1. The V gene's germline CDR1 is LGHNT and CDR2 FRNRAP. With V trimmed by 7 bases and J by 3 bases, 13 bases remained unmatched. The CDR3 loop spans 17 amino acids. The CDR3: CASAPGQGAPPKETQYF. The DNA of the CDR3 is TGTGCTAGTGCCCCAGGACAGGGGGCGCCCCCAAAAGAGACCCAGTACTTC.

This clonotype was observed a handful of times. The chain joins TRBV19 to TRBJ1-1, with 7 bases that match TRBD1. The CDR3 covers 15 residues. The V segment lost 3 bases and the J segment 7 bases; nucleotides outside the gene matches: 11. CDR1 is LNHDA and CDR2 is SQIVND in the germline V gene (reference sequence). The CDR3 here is CASSIQQGRENEAFF. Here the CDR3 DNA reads TGTGCCAGTAGTATTCAACAGGGGCGGGAGAATGAAGCTTTCTTT. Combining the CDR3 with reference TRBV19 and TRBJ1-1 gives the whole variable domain DGGITQSPKYLFRKEGQNVTLSCEQNLNHDAMYWYRQDPGQGLRLIYYSQIVNDFQKGDIAEGYSVSREKKESFPLTVTSAQKNPTAFYLCASSIQQGRENEAFFGQGTRLTVV.

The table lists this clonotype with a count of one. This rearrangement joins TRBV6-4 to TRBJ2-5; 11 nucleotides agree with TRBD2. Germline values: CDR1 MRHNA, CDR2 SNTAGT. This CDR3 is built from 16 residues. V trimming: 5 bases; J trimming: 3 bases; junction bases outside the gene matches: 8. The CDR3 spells CASSSTLTSGEETQYF. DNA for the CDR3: TGTGCCAGCAGTTCGACCCTGACTAGCGGGGAAGAGACCCAGTACTTC.

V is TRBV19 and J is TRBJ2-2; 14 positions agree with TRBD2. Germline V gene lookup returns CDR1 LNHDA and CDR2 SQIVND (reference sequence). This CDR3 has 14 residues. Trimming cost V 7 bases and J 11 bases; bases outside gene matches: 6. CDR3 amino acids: CASKGLAGGSELFF. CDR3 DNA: TGTGCCAGTAAAGGACTAGCGGGGGGCTCAGAGCTGTTTTTT.

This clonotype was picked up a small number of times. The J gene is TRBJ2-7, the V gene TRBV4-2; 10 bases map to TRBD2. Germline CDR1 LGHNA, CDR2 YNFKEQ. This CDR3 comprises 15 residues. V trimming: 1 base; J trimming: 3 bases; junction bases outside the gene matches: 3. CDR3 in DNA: TGTGCCAGCAGCCAAGTACTAGCGGGGCTCTACGAGCAGTACTTC. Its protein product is CASSQVLAGLYEQYF.

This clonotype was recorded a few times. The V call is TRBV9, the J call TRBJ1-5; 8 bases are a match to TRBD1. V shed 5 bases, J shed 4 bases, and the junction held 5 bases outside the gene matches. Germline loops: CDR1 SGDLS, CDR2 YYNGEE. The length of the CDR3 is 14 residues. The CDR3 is CASSTTGENQPQHF. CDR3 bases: TGTGCCAGCAGTACGACAGGGGAGAATCAGCCCCAGCATTTT.

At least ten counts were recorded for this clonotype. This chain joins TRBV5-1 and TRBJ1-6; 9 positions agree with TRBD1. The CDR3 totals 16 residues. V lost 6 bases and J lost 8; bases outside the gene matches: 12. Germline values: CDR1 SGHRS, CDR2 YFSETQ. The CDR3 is CASTTTPGQGYSPLHF. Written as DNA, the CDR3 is TGCGCCAGCACCACTACTCCGGGACAGGGTTATTCACCCCTCCACTTT.

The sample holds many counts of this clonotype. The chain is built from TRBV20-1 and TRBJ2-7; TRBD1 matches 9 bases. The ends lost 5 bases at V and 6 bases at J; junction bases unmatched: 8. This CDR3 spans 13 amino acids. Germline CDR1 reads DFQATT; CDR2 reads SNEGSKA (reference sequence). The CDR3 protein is CSAGRDRVGEQYF. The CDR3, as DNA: TGCAGTGCTGGCCGGGACAGGGTGGGCGAGCAGTACTTC.